This record covers a single T cell receptor (beta chain). The germline CDR1 and CDR2 sequences are SNHLY and FYNNEI. The V and J ends lost 3 bases and 6 bases, in that order; junction bases with no gene match: 9. The CDR3 extends over 15 amino acids. TCRdb's table, derived via immunoSEQ multiplex PCR, lists solely in-frame clones and lacks some. The sample yields approximately 46,000 clones, roughly 90% seen once. This sample is part of a study of blood T cell repertoires in COVID-19. This receptor was obtained from a man in his fifties with active COVID-19. This rearrangement joins TRBV2 to TRBJ2-3; 7 bases are shared with TRBD1. The sequencing input was peripheral blood. CDR3 in DNA: TGTGCCAGCAGTGACCCTAGGGGGCAGGAGGATACGCAGTATTTT. The encoded protein is CASSDPRGQEDTQYF.